The rows below give T cell receptor beta chains drawn from one sample of a study of technical replicates of blood from a handful of donors. The protocol was immunoSEQ multiplex PCR, while the TCRdb copy is restricted to in-frame clones and leaves out a portion. In the table there are 100,000 or so clones, around 95% of which are singletons. Material for sequencing was T cells isolated from PBMCs. These receptors were taken from a human donor in good health. Each CDR3 is given with its conserved first and last residue. The order of the fields is J gene, clone size, V gene, D gene, CDR3 DNA, CDR3 protein. A D gene is named only where the DNA matches it firmly. Some rows have no size entry. The others give once, few or many, or a class for an expanded clone.

TRBJ2-1 . TRBV4-1 TRBD2 TGCGCCAGCAGCCAAGCTGATACTAGCGGGGCCTCTGAGCAGTTCTTC CASSQADTSGASEQFF
TRBJ2-1 . TRBV5-1 TRBD2 TGCGCCAGCACAAAATCCGGGACTAGCGCCTACAATGAGCAGTTCTTC CASTKSGTSAYNEQFF
TRBJ1-5 . TRBV29-1 TRBD1 TGCAGCGTTTTGGGACAGAGCAATCAGCCCCAGCATTTT CSVLGQSNQPQHF
TRBJ2-3 . TRBV6-5 . TGTGCCAGCAGTTACAGCGTACTAGCTCGCACCCCACAGTATTTT CASSYSVLARTPQYF
TRBJ2-3 . TRBV7-9 . TGTGCCAGCAGCTTAGGGCAGAGCGGCACAGATACGCAGTATTTT CASSLGQSGTDTQYF
TRBJ2-1 . TRBV11-2 . TGTGCCAGCAGCCCCGGGATCGTTGCAAATGAGCAGTTCTTC CASSPGIVANEQFF
TRBJ2-7 . TRBV7-6 . TGTGCCAGCAGCTCCGAGCGCAGCTCCTACGAGCAGTACTTC CASSSERSSYEQYF
TRBJ1-2 . TRBV5-4 . TGTGCCAGCAGCTTGGTAACAGGGAAGGGCTATGGCTACACCTTC CASSLVTGKGYGYTF
TRBJ2-7 . TRBV7-7 . TGTGCCAGCAGCCTACTTTACGGGGAGAGCTACGAGCAGTACTTC CASSLLYGESYEQYF
TRBJ2-1 . TRBV7-8 TRBD2 TGTGCCAGCAGCGTGACTAGCGGGACCCCGGCTGAGCAGTTCTTC CASSVTSGTPAEQFF
TRBJ2-7 . TRBV28 TRBD2 TGTGCCAGCAGTTTCCAGGCTAGCGGGTCCGACGAGCAGTACTTC CASSFQASGSDEQYF
TRBJ2-7 . TRBV12-5 TRBD1 TGTGCTAGTGGTTTGGCGAACCTACCGGGACAGTCGATCTACGAGCAGTACTTC CASGLANLPGQSIYEQYF
TRBJ2-5 . TRBV4-1 TRBD2 TGCGCCAGCAGCCACGATATACTAGCGGGAGTACAAGAGACCCAGTACTTC CASSHDILAGVQETQYF
TRBJ2-5 . TRBV9 . TGTGCCAGCAGCGCCGGGGGGCCAATTATAGAGACCCAGTACTTC CASSAGGPIIETQYF
TRBJ2-1 . TRBV19 TRBD2 TGTGCCAGTAGTATAGGAGGACTAGCGGGAGAGGACGAGCAGTTCTTC CASSIGGLAGEDEQFF
TRBJ2-3 . TRBV5-6 TRBD1 TGTGCCAGCAGCTTAGTTAAGACAGGGAAAGATACGCAGTATTTT CASSLVKTGKDTQYF
TRBJ2-3 . TRBV4-2 TRBD2 TGTGCCAGCAGCCAAGATCTAAGGACTAGCGGGAGTGGGGAAGATACGCAGTATTTT CASSQDLRTSGSGEDTQYF
TRBJ2-2 . TRBV19 . TGTGCCAGTACCGGGACCGGGGAGCTGTTTTTT CASTGTGELFF
TRBJ2-4 . TRBV27 . TGTGCCAGCTCCACTTTTCGGACTCTAGCCAAAAACATTCAGTACTTC CASSTFRTLAKNIQYF
TRBJ1-5 few TRBV11-2 . TGTGCCAGCAGCGGGAGGGGCAATCAGCCCCAGCATTTT CASSGRGNQPQHF
TRBJ1-2 . TRBV6-5 TRBD1 TGTGCCAGCAGCCTCTCGTCGGGACAGGGGAATGGCTACACCTTC CASSLSSGQGNGYTF
TRBJ2-1 once TRBV21-1 . TGTGCCAGCAGCACCCGTGGCGGGATAACTTTATATGAGCAGTTCTTC CASSTRGGITLYEQFF
TRBJ2-1 . TRBV4-1 TRBD2 TGCGCCAGCAGACCGAACGGGGGGGTCTCCTACAATGAGCAGTTCTTC CASRPNGGVSYNEQFF
TRBJ2-3 . TRBV2 TRBD1 TGTGCCAGTTCAGACAGGGGGGGGTTAGATACGCAGTATTTT CASSDRGGLDTQYF
TRBJ2-3 . TRBV18 . TGTGCCAGCTCACCACTGAGCTCCGGCACAGATACGCAGTATTTT CASSPLSSGTDTQYF
TRBJ2-3 once TRBV9 TRBD2 TGTGCCAGCAGCGGAGGGACTAGCGGCACAGATACGCAGTATTTT CASSGGTSGTDTQYF
TRBJ2-5 . TRBV7-8 . TGTGCCAGCAGCCCTCGGGCAGGGATATTCCAAGAGACCCAGTACTTC CASSPRAGIFQETQYF
TRBJ2-3 . TRBV18 . TGTGCCAGCACGTCCAGTCTCGGGGGTACGCAGTATTTT CASTSSLGGTQYF
TRBJ2-5 . TRBV6-6 . TGTGCCAGCAGGGCTCTTGGGGGGTCACAAGAGACCCAGTACTTC CASRALGGSQETQYF
TRBJ1-2 . TRBV5-1 . TGCGCCAGCAGCTTGAGCGGGGACTATGGCTACACCTTC CASSLSGDYGYTF
TRBJ1-1 . TRBV29-1 TRBD1 TGCAGCGTTCCCAGGGGGGTGAACACTGAAGCTTTCTTT CSVPRGVNTEAFF
TRBJ2-1 . TRBV13 . TGTGCCAGCAGCTTTTTTGCGGATACGGCGGGAATTTACAATGAGCAGTTCTTC CASSFFADTAGIYNEQFF
TRBJ2-7 . TRBV9 . TGTGCCAGCAGCGCCCCCTCCTCGGAGAACGAGCAGTACTTC CASSAPSSENEQYF
TRBJ2-7 . TRBV21-1 . TGTGCCAGCAGCGAAACTAGCGGGGGGTACGAGCAGTACTTC CASSETSGGYEQYF
TRBJ2-3 . TRBV4-2 TRBD1 TGTGCCAGTTCGACAGGGGATACAGATACGCAGTATTTT CASSTGDTDTQYF
TRBJ1-4 . TRBV11-2 TRBD1 TGTGCCAGCAGCTCCCAGGGGGCCACTAATGAAAAACTGTTTTTT CASSSQGATNEKLFF
TRBJ1-3 . TRBV6-5 . TGTGCCAGCGGTCGGAGTAGGGGAAACACCATATATTTT CASGRSRGNTIYF
TRBJ2-2 . TRBV7-9 TRBD1 TGTGCCAGCAGCCGACAGGGGGCGAAATACACCGGGGAGCTGTTTTTT CASSRQGAKYTGELFF
TRBJ2-3 . TRBV2 . TGTGCCAGCACCCCTTCCAGAGATACGCAGTATTTT CASTPSRDTQYF
TRBJ1-2 . TRBV7-9 . TGTGCCAGCAGCTTAAACCAGGGACTACCCTATGGCTACACCTTC CASSLNQGLPYGYTF